Shown below are 27 T cell receptor beta chains from a single sample sequenced in a study of T cell responses to AZD1222 COVID-19 vaccine. Data came from immunoSEQ multiplex PCR; TCRdb stores just in-frame clones and leaves some out. This table has more than 250,000 clones, just over 90% appearing once. This material consisted of peripheral blood, taken on day 0 of AZD1222 vaccination. These receptors originate from an adult in good health.

V gene TRBV9 combines with J gene TRBJ2-3; 15 bases are a match to TRBD2. The J segment lost 5 bases and the V segment lost 3 bases, leaving 7 bases of the junction unmatched. The CDR3 loop spans 17 amino acids. Germline V gene sequence: CDR1 SGDLS, CDR2 YYNGEE. The CDR3 bases are TGTGCCAGCAGCGCCGGGACTAGCGGGGGGCTAAGAGATACGCAGTATTTT. It is translated as CASSAGTSGGLRDTQYF.

V and J are TRBV28 and TRBJ2-7, with unresolved D. CDR3 length: 13 amino acids. Deletions cut 8 bases from V and 1 base from J, with 12 bases between. CDR1 and CDR2 from the germline V gene are MDHEN and SYDVKM. The CDR3 region has the DNA TGTGCCAGCGCTGAAAAGTGGTCCTACGAGCAGTACTTC. It specifies CASAEKWSYEQYF. Using reference TRBV28 and TRBJ2-7 for the parts outside the CDR3, the full variable domain is DVKVTQSSRYLVKRTGEKVFLECVQDMDHENMFWYRQDPGLGLRLIYFSYDVKMKEKGDIPEGYSVSREKKERFSLILESASTNQTSMYLCASAEKWSYEQYFGPGTRLTVT.

V gene TRBV5-1 combines with J gene TRBJ2-7; 7 bases match TRBD1. The CDR3 has 13 amino acids. CDR1 is SGHRS and CDR2 is YFSETQ in the germline V gene. J was trimmed by 7 bases and V by 0 bases; bases with no gene match: 4. CDR3 region: CASSLGDRREQYF. For the CDR3, the DNA is TGCGCCAGCAGCTTGGGGGACAGAAGAGAGCAGTACTTC.

V usage is TRBV7-9 and J usage is TRBJ1-2; D perhaps matches TRBD1 (6 bases). The CDR3 is 15 residues long. Per the germline V gene, CDR1 is SEHNR and CDR2 is FQNEAQ (reference sequence). V lost 5 bases and J lost 8, with 21 bases in between. The CDR3 spells CASSQSFVGAGGYTF. DNA of the CDR3: TGTGCCAGCAGCCAGAGCTTCGTGGGGGCTGGAGGCTACACCTTC.

V is TRBV10-3 and J is TRBJ2-1, with TRBD2 identical over 10 bases. After removal of 2 bases from V and 6 bases from J, the junction contained 10 bases not matched to a gene. The CDR3 totals 17 residues. Germline V CDR1 and CDR2: ENHRY, SYGVKD. CDR3 in DNA: TGTGCCATCAGTGAGCGGCTAGCGGGAGTCTCGGGCAATGAGCAGTTCTTC. Its protein product is CAISERLAGVSGNEQFF.

V gene TRBV6-4 combines with J gene TRBJ2-7; TRBD1 might be the D (5 bases). Germline V gives CDR1 MRHNA, CDR2 SNTAGT. The CDR3 consists of 14 residues. Between the trimmed V and J ends, which lost 8 bases and 1 base, there was a span of 15 bases. DNA of the CDR3: TGTGCCAGCCCCAGGGCAGGTGATTCCTACGAGCAGTACTTC. This gives the protein CASPRAGDSYEQYF.

This sequence joins TRBV28 and TRBJ1-1; D is unresolved. V was clipped by 3 bases and J by 11 bases, with 13 bases between them. Germline V gives CDR1 MDHEN, CDR2 SYDVKM. The CDR3 is 12 amino acids. This CDR3 reads CASSFRFRSAFF. The CDR3 bases are TGTGCCAGCAGTTTCCGTTTTAGGTCGGCTTTCTTT.

The chain employs TRBV28 and TRBJ1-1; the match to TRBD1 covers 9 bases. V lost 6 bases to trimming and J lost 1 base; unmatched junction nucleotides: 12. The V gene's germline CDR1 is MDHEN and CDR2 SYDVKM. The CDR3 consists of 17 residues. The CDR3 protein is CASSSPSEGQGNTEAFF. CDR3 coding DNA: TGTGCCAGCAGCTCACCAAGTGAGGGACAGGGGAACACTGAAGCTTTCTTT.

CDR3 coding DNA: TGCGCCAGCAGCCAAGGGTCTAGCGGTTACTACGAGCAGTACTTC. Its protein product is CASSQGSSGYYEQYF. The J gene is TRBJ2-7, the V gene TRBV4-1; TRBD2 aligns across 7 bases. V lost 1 base to trimming and J lost 3 bases; unmatched junction nucleotides: 6. The CDR3 runs to 15 residues. Germline V gene sequence: CDR1 MGHRA, CDR2 YSYEKL.

V gene TRBV27 combines with J gene TRBJ2-3, with D possibly TRBD2 on 5 matching bases. Trimming took 8 bases from V and 10 from J, leaving 16 bases between them. The length of the CDR3 is 12 residues. Germline V CDR1 and CDR2: MNHEY, SMNVEV (reference sequence). The CDR3, as DNA: TGTGCCAGCGGAGTCCCCTTCGGGGCGCAGTATTTT. Translation: CASGVPFGAQYF.

This clone was seen once. This chain uses TRBV3-1 (or the pseudogene TRBV3-2) with TRBJ2-3; D is unresolved. V lost 5 bases, J lost 1 base, and 7 bases lay in between. This CDR3 has 13 amino acids. The V gene's germline CDR1 is LGHDT and CDR2 YNNKEL (reference sequence). CDR3 nucleotide sequence: TGTGCCAGCAGCTCCCGGGGCACAGATACGCAGTATTTT. Amino acids: CASSSRGTDTQYF.

This rearrangement joins TRBV28 to TRBJ1-3; D gene ambiguous. This CDR3 has 16 residues. V was pared by 6 bases and J by 0 bases, with 15 bases between. Germline CDR1 MDHEN, CDR2 SYDVKM. The CDR3 DNA sequence: TGTGCCAGCAGAACAGCTTCTTTAGGCTCTGGAAACACCATATATTTT. Translation: CASRTASLGSGNTIYF.

J is TRBJ1-5 and V is TRBV19; D remains ambiguous. Germline V CDR1 and CDR2: LNHDA, SQIVND (reference sequence). With 5 bases removed from V and 2 bases from J, the gap between germline ends came to 13 bases. The CDR3 contains 15 residues. This CDR3 is CASSATGYGNQPQHF. CDR3 DNA: TGTGCCAGTAGTGCGACCGGATACGGCAATCAGCCCCAGCATTTT. The whole variable domain, remainder taken from reference TRBV19 and TRBJ1-5, is DGGITQSPKYLFRKEGQNVTLSCEQNLNHDAMYWYRQDPGQGLRLIYYSQIVNDFQKGDIAEGYSVSREKKESFPLTVTSAQKNPTAFYLCASSATGYGNQPQHFGDGTRLSIL.

The chain has TRBV4-3 and TRBJ2-7; D perhaps matches TRBD2 (5 bases). V gave up 3 bases and J gave up 0 bases, with 9 bases separating them. The germline CDR1 and CDR2 sequences are LGHNA and YSLEER. The CDR3 runs 14 residues. The CDR3 loop reads CASSQHEGSYEQYF. The CDR3 DNA is TGCGCCAGCAGCCAGCATGAGGGCTCCTACGAGCAGTACTTC.

The rearrangement links TRBV25-1 to TRBJ1-2; a weak D match, TRBD1 (6 bases). The CDR3 spans 14 residues. Between the trimmed V and J ends, which lost 0 bases and 8 bases, there was a span of 13 bases. Germline lookup yields CDR1 MGHDK and CDR2 SYGVNS. DNA of the CDR3: TGTGCCAGCAGTGAATATAGTGGCAGGGGAGGCTACACCTTC. It codes for CASSEYSGRGGYTF.

The rearrangement uses TRBV6-5 and TRBJ1-5, with 7 bases that match TRBD1. Per the germline V gene, CDR1 is MNHEY and CDR2 is SVGAGI. The CDR3 has 15 residues. V lost 6 bases to trimming and J lost 4 bases; unmatched junction nucleotides: 9. The CDR3 region is CASRDGQVVNQPQHF. The DNA of the CDR3 is TGTGCCAGCAGGGACGGACAGGTAGTAAATCAGCCCCAGCATTTT.

This chain links TRBV10-3 with TRBJ2-6; a weak D match, TRBD2 (5 bases). Trimming took 10 bases from V and 1 from J, leaving 11 bases between them. The CDR3 extends over 14 amino acids. Germline V gene lookup returns CDR1 ENHRY and CDR2 SYGVKD. The CDR3 DNA reads as TGTGCCACCGGAGGCAGGTCTGGGGCCAACGTCCTGACTTTC. Its translation: CATGGRSGANVLTF.

The CDR3 loop reads CASSPLGGAGANVLTF. DNA of the CDR3: TGCGCCAGCAGCCCACTCGGGGGCGCTGGGGCCAACGTCCTGACTTTC. V and J are TRBV5-1 and TRBJ2-6; D might be TRBD1 or TRBD2, each matching 6 bases. CDR1 is SGHRS and CDR2 is YFSETQ in the germline V gene. Trimming cost V 4 bases and J 2 bases, with 13 bases left between them. CDR3 size: 16 residues.

The chain links TRBV14 to TRBJ2-3; a possible D gene is TRBD2 (5 bases). Deletions cut 4 bases from V and 7 bases from J, with 15 bases between. The CDR3 has 14 amino acids. In germline, CDR1 is SGHDN, CDR2 FVKESK. The chain's CDR3 is CASSRSGNSHTQYF. The CDR3 DNA follows: TGTGCCAGCAGCCGCTCCGGGAATTCCCATACGCAGTATTTT.

The V gene is TRBV7-9, the J gene TRBJ2-7; D perhaps matches TRBD1 (6 bases). The germline CDR1 and CDR2 sequences are SEHNR and FQNEAQ (reference sequence). The CDR3 has 13 amino acids. The V gene lost 5 bases and the J gene lost 4 bases, with 12 bases spanning the gap. Here the CDR3 DNA reads TGTGCCAGCAGCCTACAGGGACGGTACGAGCAGTACTTC. It yields the protein CASSLQGRYEQYF.

The J gene is TRBJ2-7, the V gene TRBV5-1; D ambiguous. Germline V gene data show CDR1 as SGHRS and CDR2 as YFSETQ. This CDR3 has 12 amino acids. Trimming stripped 4 bases from V and 6 bases from J, with 11 bases between. This CDR3 reads CASSPPDREQYF. The DNA of the CDR3 is TGCGCCAGCAGCCCCCCTGATCGCGAGCAGTACTTC.

The table lists this clone with a few counts. The rearrangement links TRBV7-9 to TRBJ1-6, with D tentatively TRBD1 (6 bases). The CDR3 totals 15 residues. The germline CDR1 and CDR2 sequences are SEHNR and FQNEAQ (reference sequence). The germline V and J ends were trimmed by 5 bases and 9 bases, with 17 bases remaining between them. CDR3 loop: CASSALGDTLSPLHF. Written as DNA, the CDR3 is TGTGCCAGCAGCGCCTTAGGGGACACGCTTTCACCCCTCCACTTT. The whole variable domain, remainder taken from reference TRBV7-9 and TRBJ1-6, is DTGVSQNPRHKITKRGQNVTFRCDPISEHNRLYWYRQTLGQGPEFLTYFQNEAQLEKSRLLSDRFSAERPKGSFSTLEIQRTEQGDSAMYLCASSALGDTLSPLHFGNGTRLTVT.

The V call is TRBV5-1, the J call TRBJ1-1, with 9 bases matching TRBD1. This CDR3 is 16 amino acids long. Germline-derived CDR1 and CDR2 are SGHRS and YFSETQ. V dropped 0 bases and J dropped 0; count of bases not matched to a gene: 3. CDR3 protein: CASSLGTGAMNTEAFF. The CDR3 DNA reads TGCGCCAGCAGCTTGGGGACAGGGGCCATGAACACTGAAGCTTTCTTT. Full variable domain (outside the CDR3, taken from reference TRBV5-1 and TRBJ1-1): KAGVTQTPRYLIKTRGQQVTLSCSPISGHRSVSWYQQTPGQGLQFLFEYFSETQRNKGNFPGRFSGRQFSNSRSEMNVSTLELGDSALYLCASSLGTGAMNTEAFFGQGTRLTVV.

This chain links TRBV7-8 with TRBJ1-4, with D possibly being TRBD1 (5 bases). Germline V gene sequence: CDR1 SGHVS, CDR2 FQNEAQ. V lost 1 base and J lost 6, with 6 bases in between. The CDR3 length is 13 residues. As DNA, the CDR3 is TGTGCCAGCAGCTTAGGGGGCTATGAAAAACTGTTTTTT. This sequence encodes CASSLGGYEKLFF. Full variable domain (remainder filled in from reference TRBV7-8 and TRBJ1-4): GAGVSQSPRYKVAKRGQDVALRCDPISGHVSLFWYQQALGQGPEFLTYFQNEAQLDKSGLPSDRFFAERPEGSVSTLKIQRTQQEDSAVYLCASSLGGYEKLFFGSGTQLSVL.

Written as DNA, the CDR3 is TGTGCCAGCAGCGTAGGAGGGGTAGGAGAGACCCAGTACTTC. It translates to CASSVGGVGETQYF. The rearrangement uses TRBV9 and TRBJ2-5; D may be TRBD1 or TRBD2 (5 bases each). Per the germline V gene, CDR1 is SGDLS and CDR2 is YYNGEE. V lost 0 bases, J lost 4 bases, and 10 bases lay in between. The CDR3 is 14 residues long.

The rearrangement links TRBV2 to TRBJ1-2, with D maybe TRBD1 (6 bases). Trimming took 9 bases from V and 8 from J, leaving 25 bases between them. Looked up from germline, CDR1 is SNHLY and CDR2 is FYNNEI. The CDR3 contains 15 residues. The CDR3 here is CASVNDRPTQRGYTF. The CDR3 DNA reads TGTGCCAGTGTAAACGACAGGCCAACTCAAAGGGGCTACACCTTC.

V usage is TRBV3-1 (or the pseudogene TRBV3-2) and J usage is TRBJ1-1, with 12 bases identical to TRBD1. Germline V gene lookup returns CDR1 LGHDT and CDR2 YNNKEL (reference sequence). V shed 0 bases, J shed 8 bases, and the junction held 1 base outside the gene matches. The CDR3 covers 14 residues. The CDR3 region has the DNA TGTGCCAGCAGCCAAGACGGGACAGGGGGCGAAGCTTTCTTT. Translated: CASSQDGTGGEAFF.